Listed below are T cell receptor beta chains from one sample, sequenced in a study of T cell changes during pregnancy in multiple sclerosis. Here immunoSEQ multiplex PCR was the method, and the copy in TCRdb shows in-frame clones only, minus some. The table records tens of thousands of clones, around nine tenths of them present only once. The specimen was CD4+ T cells from peripheral blood mononuclear cells, collected after pregnancy. The source of these receptors is a female donor with multiple sclerosis, enrolled in a pregnancy study. Each CDR3 is given with its conserved first and last residue. Each record gives: CDR3 protein, CDR3 DNA, D gene, V gene, clone size, J gene. The D gene is left open where the match is weak. Size is omitted from some rows. Given values are once, few, many or a class for expanded clones.

CDR3: CASSEGIGGQTYEQYF
DNA: TGCGCCAGCAGCGAGGGGATTGGCGGACAGACCTACGAGCAGTACTTC
D: .
V: TRBV5-1
size: .
J: TRBJ2-7

CDR3: CASSLTGTGLTDTQYF
DNA: TGTGCCAGCAGTTTAACCGGGACAGGACTCACAGATACGCAGTATTTT
D: TRBD1
V: TRBV27
size: .
J: TRBJ2-3

CDR3: CASSLGFDRWNTEAFF
DNA: TGTGCCAGCAGCTTAGGCTTCGACAGGTGGAACACTGAAGCTTTCTTT
D: .
V: TRBV7-2
size: .
J: TRBJ1-1

CDR3: CASRRDSLGEQYF
DNA: TGTGCCAGCCGCCGGGACAGCTTAGGTGAGCAGTACTTC
D: TRBD1
V: TRBV6-1
size: .
J: TRBJ2-7

CDR3: CSVATTEAFF
DNA: TGCAGCGTTGCAACCACAGAAGCTTTCTTT
D: .
V: TRBV29-1
size: .
J: TRBJ1-1

CDR3: CASRGGGRNSPLHF
DNA: TGTGCCAGCCGCGGGGGGGGAAGGAATTCACCCCTCCACTTT
D: .
V: TRBV6-1
size: once
J: TRBJ1-6

CDR3: CASRPGTGHGNEQFF
DNA: TGTGCCAGCAGACCCGGGACAGGGCACGGGAATGAGCAGTTCTTC
D: TRBD1
V: TRBV5-4
size: .
J: TRBJ2-1

CDR3: CASRAGTGDNEKLFF
DNA: TGTGCCAGCAGGGCCGGGACAGGGGATAATGAAAAACTGTTTTTT
D: TRBD1
V: TRBV2
size: .
J: TRBJ1-4

CDR3: CASSLKTSGRSETEAFF
DNA: TGTGCCAGCAGCTTAAAGACTTCAGGGCGTTCAGAGACTGAAGCTTTCTTT
D: .
V: TRBV7-9
size: once
J: TRBJ1-1

CDR3: CAWSVQGRAAYGYTF
DNA: TGTGCCTGGAGTGTACAGGGCAGGGCGGCCTATGGCTACACCTTC
D: .
V: TRBV30
size: .
J: TRBJ1-2

CDR3: CASSAGGGETQYF
DNA: TGTGCCAGCAGCGCGGGGGGAGGAGAGACCCAGTACTTC
D: TRBD2
V: TRBV9
size: .
J: TRBJ2-5

CDR3: CASSSLAGGPNEQFF
DNA: TGTGCCAGCAGTTCCCTAGCGGGAGGGCCGAATGAGCAGTTCTTC
D: TRBD2
V: TRBV6-6
size: .
J: TRBJ2-1

CDR3: CASSLPLAGAGYNEQFF
DNA: TGTGCCAGCAGCTTACCCCTAGCGGGAGCGGGGTACAATGAGCAGTTCTTC
D: TRBD2
V: TRBV5-4
size: once
J: TRBJ2-1

CDR3: CASSSTGVGEQYF
DNA: TGTGCCAGCTCGAGTACGGGAGTTGGAGAGCAGTACTTC
D: .
V: TRBV7-3
size: .
J: TRBJ2-7

CDR3: CASSVAGNEQFF
DNA: TGTGCCAGCAGCGTAGCCGGGAATGAGCAGTTCTTC
D: .
V: TRBV9
size: .
J: TRBJ2-1

CDR3: CASSLPGQLYNEQFF
DNA: TGTGCCAGCAGCTTGCCGGGACAGCTCTACAATGAGCAGTTCTTC
D: TRBD1
V: TRBV5-6
size: .
J: TRBJ2-1

CDR3: CASSRDRGGTGELFF
DNA: TGTGCCAGCAGCCGGGACAGGGGAGGCACCGGGGAGCTGTTTTTT
D: TRBD1
V: TRBV6-4
size: .
J: TRBJ2-2

CDR3: CASSPRVLGTYNEQFF
DNA: TGTGCCAGCAGCCCCCGGGTGTTAGGTACCTACAATGAGCAGTTCTTC
D: .
V: TRBV7-8
size: .
J: TRBJ2-1

CDR3: CAWSVKTVGGYTF
DNA: TGTGCCTGGAGTGTAAAGACAGTAGGTGGCTACACCTTC
D: .
V: TRBV30
size: .
J: TRBJ1-2

CDR3: CASSFLGAPTDTQYF
DNA: TGTGCCAGCAGCTTTCTAGGGGCGCCAACAGATACGCAGTATTTT
D: .
V: TRBV7-2
size: once
J: TRBJ2-3

CDR3: CASSLWLGQGISNEQFF
DNA: TGTGCCAGCAGTTTATGGTTGGGACAGGGAATATCGAATGAGCAGTTCTTC
D: TRBD1
V: TRBV27
size: .
J: TRBJ2-1

CDR3: CASSLPGLASYNEQFF
DNA: TGTGCCAGCTCACTTCCGGGACTAGCCTCCTACAATGAGCAGTTCTTC
D: TRBD2
V: TRBV18
size: .
J: TRBJ2-1

CDR3: CASSLWGDTEAFF
DNA: TGTGCCAGCAGCTTATGGGGGGACACTGAAGCTTTCTTT
D: .
V: TRBV7-9
size: once
J: TRBJ1-1

CDR3: CASSPDRVREQFF
DNA: TGTGCCAGCAGCCCGGACAGGGTACGGGAGCAGTTCTTC
D: TRBD1
V: TRBV7-7
size: once
J: TRBJ2-1

CDR3: CASTRASGGYEQYF
DNA: TGTGCCAGCACGAGGGCTAGCGGGGGCTACGAGCAGTACTTC
D: TRBD2
V: TRBV6-1
size: .
J: TRBJ2-7

CDR3: CASSVGGSGTYEQYF
DNA: TGTGCCAGCAGTGTAGGAGGTTCCGGAACCTACGAGCAGTACTTC
D: .
V: TRBV2
size: once
J: TRBJ2-7

CDR3: CSVGYRATEAFF
DNA: TGCAGCGTTGGTTACAGGGCTACTGAAGCTTTCTTT
D: .
V: TRBV29-1
size: .
J: TRBJ1-1

CDR3: CASSQPRGYGYTF
DNA: TGTGCCAGCAGCCAACCCCGGGGATATGGCTACACCTTC
D: .
V: TRBV11-2
size: few
J: TRBJ1-2

CDR3: CASSSSLKGVYTQYF
DNA: TGTGCCAGCAGCTCTAGTCTTAAAGGGGTCTATACGCAGTATTTT
D: .
V: TRBV7-6
size: .
J: TRBJ2-3

CDR3: CASSIVTANTEAFF
DNA: TGTGCCAGCAGCATTGTGACAGCGAACACTGAAGCTTTCTTT
D: .
V: TRBV5-5
size: .
J: TRBJ1-1

CDR3: CASSQDLEGREQFF
DNA: TGTGCCAGCAGCCAAGATCTGGAAGGGAGGGAGCAGTTCTTC
D: .
V: TRBV4-2
size: .
J: TRBJ2-1

CDR3: CASSEAGRQETQYF
DNA: TGTGCCAGCAGTGAGGCAGGCAGGCAAGAGACCCAGTACTTC
D: .
V: TRBV25-1
size: .
J: TRBJ2-5

CDR3: CASSHTGGKGYTF
DNA: TGCGCCAGCAGTCACACAGGGGGCAAGGGCTACACCTTC
D: TRBD1
V: TRBV5-1
size: .
J: TRBJ1-2

CDR3: CASSLPKQGYEQYF
DNA: TGTGCCAGCAGCTTACCCAAACAGGGATACGAGCAGTACTTC
D: .
V: TRBV5-6
size: .
J: TRBJ2-7

CDR3: CASSLKRGFSGNTIYF
DNA: TGTGCCAGCAGTTTAAAGCGGGGCTTCTCTGGAAACACCATATATTTT
D: .
V: TRBV28
size: .
J: TRBJ1-3

CDR3: CASIQTGRGAGELFF
DNA: TGTGCCAGCATCCAGACGGGGAGGGGCGCCGGGGAGCTGTTTTTT
D: TRBD2
V: TRBV11-2
size: .
J: TRBJ2-2

CDR3: CASSLGGTPLSGNTIYF
DNA: TGTGCCAGCAGCTTAGGCGGGACCCCCTTGAGCGGAAACACCATATATTTT
D: .
V: TRBV7-2
size: .
J: TRBJ1-3

CDR3: CASSLRFGTRSRTDTQYF
DNA: TGTGCCAGCAGCTTACGCTTCGGGACTCGCTCTCGCACAGATACGCAGTATTTT
D: .
V: TRBV11-1
size: .
J: TRBJ2-3

CDR3: CASSHRDRNTNTGELFF
DNA: TGTGCCAGCAGCCACCGGGACAGAAATACGAACACCGGGGAGCTGTTTTTT
D: TRBD1
V: TRBV7-9
size: .
J: TRBJ2-2

CDR3: CASSSLGANTEAFF
DNA: TGTGCCAGCAGCTCTCTAGGGGCGAACACTGAAGCTTTCTTT
D: .
V: TRBV9
size: .
J: TRBJ1-1

CDR3: CASSLKTSGRRSTDTQYF
DNA: TGTGCCAGCAGCTTGAAGACTAGCGGGAGGCGGAGCACAGATACGCAGTATTTT
D: TRBD2
V: TRBV7-2
size: .
J: TRBJ2-3

CDR3: CASSSWGGTQPQHF
DNA: TGTGCCAGCAGTTCATGGGGGGGGACTCAGCCCCAGCATTTT
D: .
V: TRBV28
size: .
J: TRBJ1-5

CDR3: CASSLSGTGGNYGYTF
DNA: TGTGCCAGCAGCCTTTCCGGGACAGGGGGCAACTATGGCTACACCTTC
D: TRBD1
V: TRBV4-2
size: .
J: TRBJ1-2

CDR3: CASSTPGQDYEQYF
DNA: TGTGCCAGCAGTACTCCGGGACAGGACTACGAGCAGTACTTC
D: TRBD1
V: TRBV2
size: .
J: TRBJ2-7

CDR3: CASRLAGGSGEQYF
DNA: TGTGCCAGCAGATTAGCGGGAGGGTCCGGCGAGCAGTACTTC
D: TRBD2
V: TRBV6-5
size: .
J: TRBJ2-7

CDR3: CASSFRETQYF
DNA: TGTGCCAGCAGCTTCCGGGAGACCCAGTACTTC
D: .
V: TRBV5-4
size: .
J: TRBJ2-5

CDR3: CASSPELTGELFF
DNA: TGTGCCAGCAGTCCGGAGTTGACCGGGGAGCTGTTTTTT
D: .
V: TRBV6-4
size: .
J: TRBJ2-2

CDR3: CASSLSGWGGGTDTQYF
DNA: TGTGCCAGCAGCTTAAGCGGGTGGGGAGGAGGAACAGATACGCAGTATTTT
D: .
V: TRBV13
size: once
J: TRBJ2-3

CDR3: CASSRTSGRSNEQFF
DNA: TGTGCCAGCAGCCGGACTAGCGGGAGGAGCAATGAGCAGTTCTTC
D: TRBD2
V: TRBV6-5
size: .
J: TRBJ2-1

CDR3: CAISDGTAEAFF
DNA: TGTGCCATCAGTGATGGGACAGCTGAAGCTTTCTTT
D: TRBD1
V: TRBV10-3
size: .
J: TRBJ1-1

CDR3: CASSWGLSTDTQYF
DNA: TGTGCCAGCAGTTGGGGACTGAGCACAGATACGCAGTATTTT
D: .
V: TRBV28
size: .
J: TRBJ2-3

CDR3: CASSPPPGQGNYEQYF
DNA: TGTGCCAGCTCACCGCCCCCAGGACAGGGAAACTACGAGCAGTACTTC
D: TRBD1
V: TRBV18
size: .
J: TRBJ2-7

CDR3: CAWSRGQLYEQYF
DNA: TGTGCCTGGAGTAGGGGACAGCTCTACGAGCAGTACTTC
D: TRBD1
V: TRBV30
size: once
J: TRBJ2-7